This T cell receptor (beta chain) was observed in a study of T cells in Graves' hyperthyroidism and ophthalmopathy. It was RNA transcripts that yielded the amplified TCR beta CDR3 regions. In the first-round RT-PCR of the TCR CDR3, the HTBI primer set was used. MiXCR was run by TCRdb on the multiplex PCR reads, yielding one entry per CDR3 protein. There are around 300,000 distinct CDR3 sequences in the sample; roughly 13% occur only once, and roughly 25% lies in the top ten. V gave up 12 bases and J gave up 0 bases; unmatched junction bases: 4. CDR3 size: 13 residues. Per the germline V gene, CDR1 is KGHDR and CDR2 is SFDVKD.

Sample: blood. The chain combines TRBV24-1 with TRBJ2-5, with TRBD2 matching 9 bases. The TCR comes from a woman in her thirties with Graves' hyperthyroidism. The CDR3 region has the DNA TGTGCCGCGGGGGGGGGGGACCAAGAGACCCAGTACTTC. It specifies CAAGGGDQETQYF.